A selection of T cell receptor beta chains follows, all from one sample in a study of beta chain features in type 1 diabetes. This table comes from immunoSEQ multiplex PCR, and its TCRdb copy is limited to in-frame clones, with some not included. The sample lists around 650,000 clones, around 11% occurring once. The material sequenced was naive CD4+ T cells from blood. These receptors were obtained from a man between 25 and 39 years old with type 1 diabetes. Both conserved end residues are part of each CDR3. Size values are once, few and many counts, or a class for expanded clones, and some rows have none.

V gene: TRBV10-3; clone size: NA; CDR3 protein: CAISGGTPILSSYNEQFF
V gene: TRBV7-3; clone size: few; CDR3 protein: CASSLGPSSEQFF
V gene: TRBV7-9; clone size: NA; CDR3 protein: CASSSREPKNTEAFF
V gene: TRBV23-1; clone size: few; CDR3 protein: CASPHPWVHEQYF
V gene: TRBV7-8; clone size: few; CDR3 protein: CASSVGPTPTNEKLFF
V gene: TRBV5-4; clone size: few; CDR3 protein: CASSFSTGGYGYTF
V gene: TRBV7-8; clone size: few; CDR3 protein: CASSRGTGTGGYNEQFF
V gene: TRBV5-1; clone size: NA; CDR3 protein: CASSPDGSETQYF
V gene: TRBV5-1; clone size: few; CDR3 protein: CASSLTSVETDTQYF
V gene: TRBV9; clone size: few; CDR3 protein: CASSVASGVETQYF
V gene: TRBV14; clone size: NA; CDR3 protein: CASSQGGGPMREQYF
V gene: TRBV30; clone size: NA; CDR3 protein: CAWSRGDTQYF
V gene: TRBV29-1; clone size: NA; CDR3 protein: CSVEFRLRNTEAFF
V gene: TRBV7-9; clone size: few; CDR3 protein: CASSLSNYGYTF
V gene: TRBV6-5; clone size: NA; CDR3 protein: CASKNGASIEETQYF
V gene: TRBV7-9; clone size: NA; CDR3 protein: CASSVGVVGYNEQFF
V gene: TRBV5-1; clone size: few; CDR3 protein: CASSHIPKGPAFF
V gene: TRBV7-2; clone size: NA; CDR3 protein: CASKDRANSPLHF
V gene: TRBV2; clone size: NA; CDR3 protein: CATGRDYGYTF
V gene: TRBV9; clone size: few; CDR3 protein: CASSPSAGGPGTGELFF
V gene: TRBV28; clone size: few; CDR3 protein: CASSRDTNQPQHF
V gene: TRBV5-6; clone size: NA; CDR3 protein: CASSLLLAAYEQYF
V gene: TRBV4-3; clone size: NA; CDR3 protein: CASSHGTRNSPLHF
V gene: TRBV7-2; clone size: few; CDR3 protein: CASSWVEGPYEQYF
V gene: TRBV7-2; clone size: NA; CDR3 protein: CASSRTGGTQYF
V gene: TRBV29-1; clone size: few; CDR3 protein: CSVARDSESYEQYF
V gene: TRBV6-1; clone size: few; CDR3 protein: CASIELSTDTQYF
V gene: TRBV15; clone size: NA; CDR3 protein: CATSRGLDQETQYF
V gene: TRBV28; clone size: NA; CDR3 protein: CASSLGTATSNF
V gene: TRBV7-2; clone size: few; CDR3 protein: CASSTGVETQYF
V gene: TRBV7-6; clone size: NA; CDR3 protein: CASSLRGETQYF
V gene: TRBV28; clone size: few; CDR3 protein: CASGDLGEKLFF
V gene: TRBV30; clone size: NA; CDR3 protein: CAWSVLQSYGYTF
V gene: TRBV6-4; clone size: few; CDR3 protein: CASSQAVGQPQHF
V gene: TRBV7-2; clone size: NA; CDR3 protein: CASSLGSRGNNYGYTF
V gene: TRBV6-1; clone size: few; CDR3 protein: CASTEGRRLNTEAFF
V gene: TRBV9; clone size: NA; CDR3 protein: CASSVAGSNYGYTF
V gene: TRBV5-1; clone size: NA; CDR3 protein: CASKLVPSYEQYF
V gene: TRBV4-3; clone size: NA; CDR3 protein: CASSPGQGKSPLHF
V gene: TRBV9; clone size: NA; CDR3 protein: CASSVYSNTEAFF
V gene: TRBV7-9; clone size: few; CDR3 protein: CASSQRQGIGSNEQFF
V gene: TRBV9; clone size: NA; CDR3 protein: CASSAAGAFHYNEQFF
V gene: TRBV4-2; clone size: NA; CDR3 protein: CASSPDQYNEQFF
V gene: TRBV7-8; clone size: few; CDR3 protein: CASRTTVGGTEAFF
V gene: TRBV11-2; clone size: few; CDR3 protein: CASSLGQGPGGTDTQYF
V gene: TRBV4-3; clone size: NA; CDR3 protein: CASSKSQTGAYEQYF
V gene: TRBV7-9; clone size: NA; CDR3 protein: CASSSQGGPYEQYF
V gene: TRBV29-1; clone size: few; CDR3 protein: CSVDREFYNEQFF